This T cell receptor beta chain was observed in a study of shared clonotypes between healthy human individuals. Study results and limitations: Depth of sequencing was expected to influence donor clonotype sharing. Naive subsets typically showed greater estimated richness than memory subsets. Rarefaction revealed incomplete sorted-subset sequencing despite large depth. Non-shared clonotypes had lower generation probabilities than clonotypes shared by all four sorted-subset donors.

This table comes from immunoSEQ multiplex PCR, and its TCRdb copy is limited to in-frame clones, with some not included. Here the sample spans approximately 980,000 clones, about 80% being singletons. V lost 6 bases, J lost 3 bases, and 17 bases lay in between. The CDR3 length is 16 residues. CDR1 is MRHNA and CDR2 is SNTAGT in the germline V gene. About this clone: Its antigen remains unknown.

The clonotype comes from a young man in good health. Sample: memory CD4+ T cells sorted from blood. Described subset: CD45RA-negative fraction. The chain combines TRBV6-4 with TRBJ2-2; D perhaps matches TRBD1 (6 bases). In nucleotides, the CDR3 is TGTGCCAGCAGCCCCAGGGACATCGCCGACACCGGGGAGCTGTTTTTT. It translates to CASSPRDIADTGELFF.